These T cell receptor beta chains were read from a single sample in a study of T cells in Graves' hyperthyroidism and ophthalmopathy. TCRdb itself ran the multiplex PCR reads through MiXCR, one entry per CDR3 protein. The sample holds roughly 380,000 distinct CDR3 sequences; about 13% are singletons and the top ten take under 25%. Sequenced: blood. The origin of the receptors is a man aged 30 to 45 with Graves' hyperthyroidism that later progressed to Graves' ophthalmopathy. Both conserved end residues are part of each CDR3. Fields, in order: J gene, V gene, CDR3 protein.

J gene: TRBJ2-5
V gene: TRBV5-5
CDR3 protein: CASSLTGGIETQYF

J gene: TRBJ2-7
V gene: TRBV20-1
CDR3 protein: CSASPYEQYF

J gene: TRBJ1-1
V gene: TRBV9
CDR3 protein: CASSTSGGMNTEAFF

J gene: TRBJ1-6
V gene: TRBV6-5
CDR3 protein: CASSYLDRGNNSPLHF

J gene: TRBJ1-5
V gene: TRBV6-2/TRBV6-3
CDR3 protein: CASSYGGLQPQHF

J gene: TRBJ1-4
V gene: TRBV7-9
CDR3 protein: CASSLSVGTGRLFF

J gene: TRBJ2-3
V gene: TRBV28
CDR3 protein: CASSHRKGQGADTQYF

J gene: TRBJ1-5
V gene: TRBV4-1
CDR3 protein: CASTPDRGDQPQHF

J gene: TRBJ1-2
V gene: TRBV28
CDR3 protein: CASLPGTGYGYTF

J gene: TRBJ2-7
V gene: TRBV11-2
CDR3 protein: CASSPLGQSYEQYF

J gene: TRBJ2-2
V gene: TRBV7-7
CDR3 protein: CASSSLQGSGELFF

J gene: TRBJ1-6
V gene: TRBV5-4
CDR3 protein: CASSTGTGGSDSPLHF

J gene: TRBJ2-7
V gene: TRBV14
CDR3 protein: CASSQGRRIDEQYF

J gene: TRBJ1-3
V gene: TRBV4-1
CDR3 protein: CASSPSRGGRSGNTIYF

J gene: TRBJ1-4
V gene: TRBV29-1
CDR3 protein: CSVGVATNEKLFF

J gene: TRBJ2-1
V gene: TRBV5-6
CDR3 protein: CASSLFASGNEQFF

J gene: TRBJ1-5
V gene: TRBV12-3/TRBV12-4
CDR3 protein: CASSQNEGQPQHF

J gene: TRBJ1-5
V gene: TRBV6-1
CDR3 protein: CASSDTGGNQPQHF

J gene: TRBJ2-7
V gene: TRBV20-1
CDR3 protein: CSARSVGVDEQYF

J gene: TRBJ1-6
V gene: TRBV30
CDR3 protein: CAWGWRDYNSPLHF

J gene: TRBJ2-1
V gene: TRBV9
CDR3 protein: CASSALIDNEQFF

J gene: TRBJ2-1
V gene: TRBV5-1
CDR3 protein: CASSFDTGGAEQFF

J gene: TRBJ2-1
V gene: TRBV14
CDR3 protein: CASSQQGFPYNEQFF

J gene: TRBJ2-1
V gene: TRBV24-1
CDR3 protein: CATSDLSTGLEFF

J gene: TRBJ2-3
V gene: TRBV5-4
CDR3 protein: CASSLAGGGDTQYF

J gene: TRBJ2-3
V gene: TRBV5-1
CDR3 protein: CASSRAPGLDTDTQYF

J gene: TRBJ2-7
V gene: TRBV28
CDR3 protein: CASRLPPSYEQYF

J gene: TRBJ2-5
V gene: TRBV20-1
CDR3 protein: CSTGGDRRQTQYF

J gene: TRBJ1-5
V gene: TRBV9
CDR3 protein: CASSPRGWGNQPQHF

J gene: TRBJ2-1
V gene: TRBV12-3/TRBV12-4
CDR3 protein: CASSLPWASVHEQFF

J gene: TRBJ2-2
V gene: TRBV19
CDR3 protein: CAKGGTGGSRGTGELFF

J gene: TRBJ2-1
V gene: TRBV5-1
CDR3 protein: CASSLGVFSSYNEQFF

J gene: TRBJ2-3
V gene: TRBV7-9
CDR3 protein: CASSFPSIAGGATDTQYF

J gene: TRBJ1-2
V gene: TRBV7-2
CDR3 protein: CASSSDRGAWYYGYTF

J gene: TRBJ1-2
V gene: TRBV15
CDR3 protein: CATSRGRQGTPYGYTF

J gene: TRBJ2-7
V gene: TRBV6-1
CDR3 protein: CASSEGVTGRSYEQYF

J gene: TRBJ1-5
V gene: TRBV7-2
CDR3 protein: CASSLGQGRVDQPQHF

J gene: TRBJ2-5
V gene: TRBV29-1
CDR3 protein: CSVVEGLLQETQYF

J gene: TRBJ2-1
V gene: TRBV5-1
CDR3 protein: CASSLATDRGYNEQFF

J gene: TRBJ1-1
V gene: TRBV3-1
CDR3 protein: CASSQGDRTQGAFF

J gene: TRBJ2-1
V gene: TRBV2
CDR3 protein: CASSDYLAATNEQFF

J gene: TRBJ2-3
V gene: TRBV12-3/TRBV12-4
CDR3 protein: CASSRTSGWADTQYF

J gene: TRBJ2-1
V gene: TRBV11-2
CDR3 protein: CASSSQGVLGEQFF

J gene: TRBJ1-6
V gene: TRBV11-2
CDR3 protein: CASSLVTYNSPLHF

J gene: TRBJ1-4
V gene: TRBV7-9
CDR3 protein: CASSPLFQTDWEKLFF

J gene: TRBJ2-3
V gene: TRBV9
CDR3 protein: CASSVEGSDRQTITDTQYF

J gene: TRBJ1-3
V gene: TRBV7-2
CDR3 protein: CASTQTYENTIYF

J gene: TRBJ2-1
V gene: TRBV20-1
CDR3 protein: CSAPSQIEQFF

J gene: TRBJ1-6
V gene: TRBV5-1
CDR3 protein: CASSLGASLTPLHF

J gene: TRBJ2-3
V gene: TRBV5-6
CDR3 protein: CASSLPTGRPTDTQYF

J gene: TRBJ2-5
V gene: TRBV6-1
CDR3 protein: CASRLTGGETQYF

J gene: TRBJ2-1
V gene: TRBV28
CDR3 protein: CASSSAGGFYNEQFF

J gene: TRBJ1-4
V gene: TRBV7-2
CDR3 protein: CASSQGGARGEKLFF